The clone carrying this TCR beta chain was found a few times. This sample stems from a study of regulatory T cells in long-lasting Graves disease. This CDR3 spans 15 amino acids. V was clipped by 7 bases and J by 4 bases; unmatched bases: 10. Germline CDR1 reads MNHEY; CDR2 reads SVGEGT. Construction of the TCR beta libraries employed iRepertoire HTBI primers in conjunction with Arm-PCR of CDR3 regions. TCRdb reanalysed the multiplex PCR reads using MiXCR and keeps one entry per CDR3 protein. The sample consists of roughly 490,000 distinct CDR3 sequences, about 20% of them appearing once. Time point: persistent/refractory GD, antithyroid drugs over 5 years with positive TRAb. From PBMCs, RNA was extracted and then used to make the TCR library.

This sequence originates from a female donor with Graves disease. The rearrangement uses TRBV6-2 or TRBV6-3 and TRBJ2-7; 10 bases match TRBD1. Material: peripheral blood mononuclear cells (PBMCs), obtained when the disease was refractory, from a patient treated with antithyroid drugs. CDR3 amino acids: CASNGGQGHRYEQYF. In DNA form, the CDR3 reads TGTGCCAGCAACGGGGGACAGGGGCACCGATACGAGCAGTACTTC.